Presented here are 8 T cell receptor beta chains from one specimen sequenced in a study of blood T cell repertoires in COVID-19. Using immunoSEQ multiplex PCR, the repertoire was profiled, and TCRdb retains in-frame clones only, with some absent. Of some 150,000 clones in the sample, about 85% were seen once. The sequenced sample was peripheral blood. These receptors all stem from a human donor with acute or convalescent COVID-19. The donor label of this sample is uncertain.

The chain has TRBV7-2 and TRBJ1-1, with D perhaps matching TRBD1 (6 bases). Germline lookup yields CDR1 SGHTA and CDR2 FQGNSA. The V end lost 5 bases, the J end lost 5 bases, and 12 bases lay between the germline ends. The CDR3 length is 13 residues. The CDR3 reads CASSTDRRTEAFF. The CDR3 DNA follows: TGTGCCAGCAGCACCGACAGGAGGACTGAAGCTTTCTTT.

V and J are TRBV7-3 and TRBJ2-3; 12 bases map to TRBD2. The germline gives CDR1 SGHTA, CDR2 FQGTGA. Trimming cost V 5 bases and J 6 bases; bases outside gene matches: 9. This CDR3 is 16 amino acids long. CDR3 sequence reads: CASSLLAGGNEDTQYF. The DNA of the CDR3 is TGTGCCAGCAGCCTACTAGCGGGGGGCAACGAGGATACGCAGTATTTT.

The rearrangement links TRBV30 to TRBJ1-3; D is uncertain. Germline V gives CDR1 GTSNPN, CDR2 SVGIG (reference sequence). The CDR3 totals 13 residues. Trimming shortened V by 1 base and J by 0 bases, and 4 bases separated the two germline ends. In DNA, the CDR3 is TGTGCCTGGAGTGACAACTCTGGAAACACCATATATTTT. Amino acids: CAWSDNSGNTIYF. Combining the CDR3 with reference TRBV30 and TRBJ1-3 gives the whole variable domain SQTIHQWPATLVQPVGSPLSLECTVEGTSNPNLYWYRQAAGRGLQLLFYSVGIGQISSEVPQNLSASRPQDRQFILSSKKLLLSDSGFYLCAWSDNSGNTIYFGEGSWLTVV.

The chain carries TRBV24-1 and TRBJ1-1, with TRBD1 matching 10 bases. The CDR3 is 13 amino acids. The V segment lost 8 bases and the J segment 5 bases; nucleotides outside the gene matches: 4. CDR1 and CDR2 from the germline V gene are KGHDR and SFDVKD. The CDR3 region is CATTRTGGTEAFF. The CDR3 nucleotides are TGTGCCACCACAAGGACAGGGGGGACTGAAGCTTTCTTT.

This clone was counted once. The chain links TRBV3-1 (or the pseudogene TRBV3-2) to TRBJ2-5; tentatively, D is TRBD1 (6 bases). Germline V gene sequence: CDR1 LGHDT, CDR2 YNNKEL (reference sequence). The length of the CDR3 is 14 residues. Trimming took 0 bases from V and 3 from J, leaving 8 bases between them. CDR3 sequence reads: CASSQDQGKETQYF. The CDR3 region has the DNA TGTGCCAGCAGCCAAGACCAGGGGAAAGAGACCCAGTACTTC.

This clone was picked up one time. The CDR3 bases are TGCAGTGCTAGTTGGCTAGCGGGAGAGGGTACGCAGTATTTT. Protein product: CSASWLAGEGTQYF. This rearrangement joins TRBV20-1 to TRBJ2-3; 10 positions match TRBD2. From germline, CDR1 is DFQATT and CDR2 SNEGSKA (reference sequence). V dropped 3 bases and J dropped 8; count of bases not matched to a gene: 8. There are 14 residues in the CDR3.

This sequence joins TRBV5-4 and TRBJ2-3, with 8 positions matching TRBD1. The germline gives CDR1 SGHNT, CDR2 YYREEE (reference sequence). V shed 6 bases, J shed 0 bases, and the junction held 6 bases outside the gene matches. The CDR3 is 15 residues long. The CDR3 nucleotides read TGTGCCAGCAAGGGGACAGGCCCTAGCACAGATACGCAGTATTTT. This translates into CASKGTGPSTDTQYF.

In DNA form, the CDR3 reads TGTGCCAGCTCACAATTCACCGGGGGGAACACTGAAGCTTTCTTT. The encoded protein is CASSQFTGGNTEAFF. The chain combines TRBV18 with TRBJ1-1, with a weak D call TRBD1 (5 bases). This CDR3 is 15 amino acids long. The V gene's germline CDR1 is KGHSH and CDR2 LQKENI. V dropped 4 bases and J dropped 1 base, with 13 bases sitting between them.